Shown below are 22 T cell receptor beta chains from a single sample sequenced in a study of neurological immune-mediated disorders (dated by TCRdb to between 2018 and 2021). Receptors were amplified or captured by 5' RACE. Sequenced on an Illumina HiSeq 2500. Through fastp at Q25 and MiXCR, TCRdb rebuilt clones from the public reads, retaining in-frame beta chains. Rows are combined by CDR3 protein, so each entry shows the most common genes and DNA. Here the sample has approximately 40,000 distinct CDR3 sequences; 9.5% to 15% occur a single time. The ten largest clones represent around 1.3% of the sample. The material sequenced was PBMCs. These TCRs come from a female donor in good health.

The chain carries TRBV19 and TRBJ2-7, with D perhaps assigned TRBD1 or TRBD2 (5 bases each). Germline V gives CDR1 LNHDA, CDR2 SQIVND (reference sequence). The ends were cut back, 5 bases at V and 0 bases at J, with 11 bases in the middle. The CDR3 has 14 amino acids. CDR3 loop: CASSPRDGSYEQYF. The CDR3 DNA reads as TGTGCCAGTAGTCCCAGGGACGGCTCCTACGAGCAGTACTTC. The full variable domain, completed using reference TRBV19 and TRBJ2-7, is DGGITQSPKYLFRKEGQNVTLSCEQNLNHDAMYWYRQDPGQGLRLIYYSQIVNDFQKGDIAEGYSVSREKKESFPLTVTSAQKNPTAFYLCASSPRDGSYEQYFGPGTRLTVT.

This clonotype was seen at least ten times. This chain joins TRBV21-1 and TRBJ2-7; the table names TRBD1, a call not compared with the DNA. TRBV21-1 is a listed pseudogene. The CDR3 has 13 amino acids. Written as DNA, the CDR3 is TGTGCCAGCACCTCTGACAGATTCTACGAGCAGTACTTC. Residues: CASTSDRFYEQYF.

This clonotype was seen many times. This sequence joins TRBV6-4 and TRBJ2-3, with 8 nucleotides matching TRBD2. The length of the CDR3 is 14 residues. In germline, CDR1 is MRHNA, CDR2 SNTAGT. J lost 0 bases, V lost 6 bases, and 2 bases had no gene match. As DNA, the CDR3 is TGTGCCAGCAGCCGGGAGGGTAGCACAGATACGCAGTATTTT. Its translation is CASSREGSTDTQYF.

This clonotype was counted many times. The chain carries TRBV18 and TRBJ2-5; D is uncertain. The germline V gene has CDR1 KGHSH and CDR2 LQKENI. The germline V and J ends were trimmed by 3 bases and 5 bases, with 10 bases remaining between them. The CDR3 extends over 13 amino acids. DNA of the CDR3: TGTGCCAGCTCACCCGGCTCGAAGGAGACCCAGTACTTC. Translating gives CASSPGSKETQYF.

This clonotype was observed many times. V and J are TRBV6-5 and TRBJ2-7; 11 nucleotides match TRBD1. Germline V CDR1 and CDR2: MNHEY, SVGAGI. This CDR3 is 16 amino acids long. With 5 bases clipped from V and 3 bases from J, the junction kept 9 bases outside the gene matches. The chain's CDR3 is CASSASGTGGFYEQYF. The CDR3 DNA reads TGTGCCAGCAGTGCCAGCGGGACAGGGGGATTCTACGAGCAGTACTTC.

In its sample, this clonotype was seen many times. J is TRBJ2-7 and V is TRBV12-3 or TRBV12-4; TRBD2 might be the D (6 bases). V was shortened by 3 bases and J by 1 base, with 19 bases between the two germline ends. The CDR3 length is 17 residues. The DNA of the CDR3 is TGTGCCAGCAGTTTGTCTTACGGGCGGGGAAATTCCTACGAGCAGTACTTC. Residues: CASSLSYGRGNSYEQYF.

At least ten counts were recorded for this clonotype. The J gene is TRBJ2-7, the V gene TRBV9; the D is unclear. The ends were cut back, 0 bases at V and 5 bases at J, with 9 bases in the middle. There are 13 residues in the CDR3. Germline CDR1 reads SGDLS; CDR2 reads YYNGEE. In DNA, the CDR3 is TGTGCCAGCAGCGTAGAAGGCCTCCACGAGCAGTACTTC. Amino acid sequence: CASSVEGLHEQYF.

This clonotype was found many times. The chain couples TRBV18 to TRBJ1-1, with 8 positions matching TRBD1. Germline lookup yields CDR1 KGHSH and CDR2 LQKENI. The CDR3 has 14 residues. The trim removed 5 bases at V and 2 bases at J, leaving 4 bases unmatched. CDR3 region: CASSTGTGNTEAFF. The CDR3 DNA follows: TGTGCCAGCTCAACGGGGACAGGAAACACTGAAGCTTTCTTT.

The CDR3 region is CASSPRRTQGGGGYTF. CDR3 nucleotides: TGTGCCAGCAGTCCTCGGAGGACCCAGGGCGGGGGTGGCTACACCTTC. This chain joins TRBV6-5 and TRBJ1-2; TRBD1 might be the D (5 bases). Trimming left V 5 bases short and J 7 bases short, with 23 bases between. This CDR3 is 16 amino acids long. The germline CDR1 and CDR2 sequences are MNHEY and SVGAGI.

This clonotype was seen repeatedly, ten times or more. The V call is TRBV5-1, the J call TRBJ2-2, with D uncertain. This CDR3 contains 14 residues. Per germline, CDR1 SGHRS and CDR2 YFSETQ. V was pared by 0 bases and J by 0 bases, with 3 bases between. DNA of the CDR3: TGCGCCAGCAGCTTGGGAGCGAACACCGGGGAGCTGTTTTTT. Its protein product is CASSLGANTGELFF.

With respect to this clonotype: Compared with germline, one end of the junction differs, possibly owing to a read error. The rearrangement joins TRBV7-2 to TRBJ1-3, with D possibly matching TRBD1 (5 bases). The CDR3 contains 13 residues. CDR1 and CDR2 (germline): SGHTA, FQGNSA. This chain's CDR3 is CASRLQATNAIYF. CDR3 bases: TGTGCCAGCAGATTACAGGCTACAAACGCCATATATTTT.

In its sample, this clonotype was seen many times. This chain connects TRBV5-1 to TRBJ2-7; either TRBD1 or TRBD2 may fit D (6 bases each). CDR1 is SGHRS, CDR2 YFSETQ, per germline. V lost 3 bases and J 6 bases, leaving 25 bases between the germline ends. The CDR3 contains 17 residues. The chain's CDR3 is CASSYEGGGPGGLEQYF. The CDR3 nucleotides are TGCGCCAGCAGCTACGAAGGTGGGGGGCCTGGGGGTCTCGAGCAGTACTTC.

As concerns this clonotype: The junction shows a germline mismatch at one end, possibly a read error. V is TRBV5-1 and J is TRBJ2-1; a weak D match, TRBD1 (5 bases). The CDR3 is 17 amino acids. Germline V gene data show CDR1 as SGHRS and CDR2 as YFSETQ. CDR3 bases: TGCGCCAGCAGCTTGTCCGACCTCCTGACAGTCTACAATGAGCAGCTCTTC. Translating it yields CASSLSDLLTVYNEQLF.

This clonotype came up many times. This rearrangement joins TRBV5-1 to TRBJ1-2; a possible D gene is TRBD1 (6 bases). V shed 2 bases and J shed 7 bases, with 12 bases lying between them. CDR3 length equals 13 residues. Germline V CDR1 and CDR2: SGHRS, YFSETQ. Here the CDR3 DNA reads TGCGCCAGCAGCTTCGAGGGGGAAGCTGGCTACACCTTC. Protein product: CASSFEGEAGYTF.

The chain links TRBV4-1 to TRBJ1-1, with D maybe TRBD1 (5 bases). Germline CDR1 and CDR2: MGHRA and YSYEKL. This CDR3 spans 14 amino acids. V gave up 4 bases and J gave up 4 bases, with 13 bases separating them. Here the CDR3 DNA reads TGCGCCAGCAGCCCAAGTCCAGGGACCACTGAAGCTTTCTTT. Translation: CASSPSPGTTEAFF.

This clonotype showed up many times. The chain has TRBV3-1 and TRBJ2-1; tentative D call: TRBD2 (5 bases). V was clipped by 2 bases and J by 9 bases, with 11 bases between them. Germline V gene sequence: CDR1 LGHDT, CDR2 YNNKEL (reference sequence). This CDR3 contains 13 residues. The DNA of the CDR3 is TGTGCCAGCAGCCAATTAGCCCTAGCTGAGCAGTTCTTC. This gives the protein CASSQLALAEQFF.

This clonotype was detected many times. The CDR3, as DNA: TGCAGCGGCGGATTCTGGGGCAGCGAGCAGTACTTC. It codes for CSGGFWGSEQYF. The chain is built from TRBV29-1 and TRBJ2-7, with D possibly TRBD1 on 5 matching bases. Germline V gene sequence: CDR1 SQVTM, CDR2 ANQGSEA. There are 12 residues in the CDR3. Trimming left V 7 bases short and J 6 bases short, with 16 bases between.

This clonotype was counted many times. The CDR3 coding sequence is TGTGCCAGCAGCTTAGCAGCCAGCTCCTACGAGCAGTACTTC. Protein sequence: CASSLAASSYEQYF. This rearrangement joins TRBV7-2 to TRBJ2-7; D is uncertain. This CDR3 region has 14 residues. Germline V lookup: CDR1 SGHTA, CDR2 FQGNSA. Trimming removed 0 bases from V and 0 bases from J, with 6 bases in between.

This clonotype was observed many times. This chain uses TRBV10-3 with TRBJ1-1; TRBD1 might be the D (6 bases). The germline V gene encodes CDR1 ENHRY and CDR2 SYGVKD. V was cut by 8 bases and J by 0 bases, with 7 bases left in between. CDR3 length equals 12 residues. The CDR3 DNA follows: TGTGCCATCGGACAGATGAACACTGAAGCTTTCTTT. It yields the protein CAIGQMNTEAFF.

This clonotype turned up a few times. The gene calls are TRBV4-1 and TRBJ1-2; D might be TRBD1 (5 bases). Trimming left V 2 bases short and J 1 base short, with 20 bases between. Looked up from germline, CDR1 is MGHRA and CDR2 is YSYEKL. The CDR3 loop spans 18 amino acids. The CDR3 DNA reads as TGCGCCAGCAGCCAATATAAACCGGGACCTTGGGTTAACTATGGCTACACCTTC. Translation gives CASSQYKPGPWVNYGYTF.

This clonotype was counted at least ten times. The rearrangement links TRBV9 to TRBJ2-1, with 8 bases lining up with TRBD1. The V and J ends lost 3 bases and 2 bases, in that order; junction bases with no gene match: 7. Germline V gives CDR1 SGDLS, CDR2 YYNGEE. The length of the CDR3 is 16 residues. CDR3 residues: CASSAPTGAAYNEQFF. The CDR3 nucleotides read TGTGCCAGCAGCGCCCCGACAGGGGCTGCCTACAATGAGCAGTTCTTC. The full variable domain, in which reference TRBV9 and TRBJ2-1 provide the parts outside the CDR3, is DSGVTQTPKHLITATGQRVTLRCSPRSGDLSVYWYQQSLDQGLQFLIQYYNGEERAKGNILERFSAQQFPDLHSELNLSSLELGDSALYFCASSAPTGAAYNEQFFGPGTRLTVL.

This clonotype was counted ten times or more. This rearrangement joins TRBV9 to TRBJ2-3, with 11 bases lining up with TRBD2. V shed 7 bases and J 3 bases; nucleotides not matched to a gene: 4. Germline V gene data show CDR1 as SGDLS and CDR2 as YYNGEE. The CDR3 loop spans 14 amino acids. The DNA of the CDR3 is TGTGCCAGCTCCACTAGCGGGGGAACAGATACGCAGTATTTT. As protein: CASSTSGGTDTQYF.